What follows are 19 T cell receptor beta chains derived from one specimen sequenced in a study of cytomegalovirus exposure and HLA in healthy donors. The study ran its PCR with 60 Vbeta and 13 Jbeta primers. The table came from immunoSEQ multiplex PCR; TCRdb's copy has only in-frame clones and leaves some out. Among 160,000 or so clones listed, 80% were seen once. Sequenced material: PBMCs. Receptors were obtained from a man between 25 and 39 years old in good health and CMV-seronegative.

The chain carries TRBV7-2 and TRBJ1-1, with D tentatively TRBD1 (5 bases). Trimming removed 7 bases from V and 1 base from J, with 13 bases in between. Per the germline V gene, CDR1 is SGHTA and CDR2 is FQGNSA. The CDR3 extends over 14 amino acids. The CDR3 bases are TGTGCCAGCACTCAGACAGTGGGGAACACTGAAGCTTTCTTT. It specifies CASTQTVGNTEAFF. Drawing the rest from reference TRBV7-2 and TRBJ1-1, the complete variable domain is GAGVSQSPSNKVTEKGKDVELRCDPISGHTALYWYRQSLGQGLEFLIYFQGNSAPDKSGLPSDRFSAERTGGSVSTLTIQRTQQEDSAVYLCASTQTVGNTEAFFGQGTRLTVV.

The chain uses TRBV10-1 and TRBJ1-1; D gene uncertain. Germline assignment: CDR1 WNHNN and CDR2 SYGVQD (reference sequence). CDR3 length: 15 amino acids. The germline V and J ends were trimmed by 0 bases and 1 base, with 9 bases remaining between them. For the CDR3, the DNA is TGCGCCAGCAGTGAGTCGACGGCAGGGAACACTGAAGCTTTCTTT. This sequence encodes CASSESTAGNTEAFF.

J is TRBJ2-2 and V is TRBV25-1; perhaps TRBD1 as D (7 bases). V was trimmed by 4 bases and J by 5 bases, leaving 11 bases between them. The CDR3 loop spans 14 amino acids. Germline CDR1 reads MGHDK; CDR2 reads SYGVNS. For the CDR3, the DNA is TGTGCCAGCAGTGGGGCAGGGGGGACCGGGGAGCTGTTTTTT. It codes for CASSGAGGTGELFF.

The chain joins TRBV19 to TRBJ2-1; unclear D gene. The CDR3 runs 15 residues. Trimming stripped 0 bases from V and 13 bases from J, with 19 bases between. CDR1 is LNHDA and CDR2 is SQIVND in the germline V gene (reference sequence). The CDR3 is CASSIEASIFSEQFF. The CDR3 coding sequence is TGTGCCAGTAGTATAGAGGCTAGTATATTCTCGGAACAGTTCTTC. The entire variable domain, with the rest obtained from reference TRBV19 and TRBJ2-1, is as follows: DGGITQSPKYLFRKEGQNVTLSCEQNLNHDAMYWYRQDPGQGLRLIYYSQIVNDFQKGDIAEGYSVSREKKESFPLTVTSAQKNPTAFYLCASSIEASIFSEQFFGPGTRLTVL.

The chain is built from TRBV2 and TRBJ1-4; tentatively, D is TRBD1 (5 bases). The CDR3 totals 16 residues. Between the trimmed V and J ends, which lost 8 bases and 6 bases, there was a span of 22 bases. The germline V gene has CDR1 SNHLY and CDR2 FYNNEI. CDR3 sequence (DNA): TGTGCCAGCCTTGACAGCCCTAACGCAATTTATGAAAAACTGTTTTTT. This sequence encodes CASLDSPNAIYEKLFF.

This clone has a single count. CDR3 loop: CASSQFNQPQHF. The DNA of the CDR3 is TGTGCCAGCAGTCAGTTCAATCAGCCCCAGCATTTT. The genes are TRBV28 and TRBJ1-5, with D hard to call. This CDR3 comprises 12 residues. The germline V gene encodes CDR1 MDHEN and CDR2 SYDVKM. Trimming shortened V by 5 bases and J by 3 bases, and 5 bases separated the two germline ends.

J is TRBJ2-7 and V is TRBV7-3; D gene unclear. CDR3 length equals 15 residues. CDR1 is SGHTA, CDR2 FQGTGA, per germline. The V end was cut by 5 bases, the J end by 3 bases, with 17 bases between. This CDR3 is CASSPSPTTLYEQYF. In DNA, the CDR3 is TGTGCCAGCAGCCCTTCGCCCACAACCCTCTACGAGCAGTACTTC.

This chain joins TRBV7-2 and TRBJ2-5; TRBD2 matches 9 bases. Trimming at V came to 9 bases and at J to 6 bases, leaving 14 bases not matched to a gene. CDR1 SGHTA and CDR2 FQGNSA come from the germline V gene. This CDR3 is 15 amino acids long. The CDR3 nucleotides read TGTGCCAGTGAGCTTAATGCGGGAGGGGGGAAGACCCAGTACTTC. It specifies CASELNAGGGKTQYF.

The chain has TRBV6-5 and TRBJ2-1; TRBD2 agrees at 9 bases. CDR1 and CDR2 from the germline V gene are MNHEY and SVGAGI. The V and J ends lost 2 bases and 8 bases, in that order; junction bases with no gene match: 7. The CDR3 totals 15 residues. The CDR3, as DNA: TGTGCCAGCAGTTACAGAAGCGGGAGGAGCTATGAGCAGTTCTTC. This sequence encodes CASSYRSGRSYEQFF.

This clone has only a few counts. The chain employs TRBV6-5 and TRBJ2-2; possible D gene TRBD1, 5 bases. The CDR3 is 15 amino acids. V was pared by 8 bases and J by 0 bases, with 13 bases between. The germline V gene has CDR1 MNHEY and CDR2 SVGAGI. The CDR3 loop reads CASGWGRANTGELFF. CDR3 bases: TGTGCCAGCGGGTGGGGCAGGGCGAACACCGGGGAGCTGTTTTTT.

For the CDR3, the DNA is TGTGCCAGCAGCGCCCGGGGGCGGGGGAATAACAATGAGCAGTTCTTC. Protein: CASSARGRGNNNEQFF. The V call is TRBV7-9, the J call TRBJ2-1; D may be TRBD2 (7 bases). The CDR3 is 16 amino acids. Trimming pared 5 bases from V and 5 bases from J, leaving 19 bases between. Germline V gene data show CDR1 as SEHNR and CDR2 as FQNEAQ (reference sequence).

This rearrangement joins TRBV27 to TRBJ2-1, with D perhaps TRBD2 (7 bases). CDR3 length: 17 residues. V lost 0 bases to trimming and J lost 4 bases, with 16 bases between them. Germline CDR1 and CDR2: MNHEY and SMNVEV (reference sequence). This chain's CDR3 is CASSLSPAGAQYNEQFF. The CDR3 coding sequence is TGTGCCAGCAGTTTATCCCCTGCGGGGGCCCAATACAATGAGCAGTTCTTC.

V is TRBV5-1 and J is TRBJ2-1; 10 bases are a match to TRBD2. The CDR3 covers 14 residues. V trimming: 0 bases; J trimming: 7 bases; junction bases outside the gene matches: 1. Germline-derived CDR1 and CDR2 are SGHRS and YFSETQ. Here the CDR3 DNA reads TGCGCCAGCAGCTTGGGACTAGCGGGTAATGAGCAGTTCTTC. Protein product: CASSLGLAGNEQFF.

This chain links TRBV19 with TRBJ2-7, with 9 bases that match TRBD2. The CDR3 sequence is 16 residues long. J lost 5 bases, V lost 5 bases, and 13 bases had no gene match. CDR1 is LNHDA and CDR2 is SQIVND in the germline V gene (reference sequence). As DNA, the CDR3 is TGTGCCAGTAGTTCCCCCTTAGCGGGAGCTCTACACGAGCAGTACTTC. It yields the protein CASSSPLAGALHEQYF.

The chain is built from TRBV6-1 and TRBJ1-5; TRBD1 is a possible D gene (6 bases). There are 15 residues in the CDR3. V was cut by 4 bases and J by 2 bases, with 12 bases left in between. Germline lookup yields CDR1 MNHNS and CDR2 SASEGT. CDR3 in DNA: TGTGCCAGCAGTGTAGGACAGTCAGGCAATCAGCCCCAGCATTTT. Translation: CASSVGQSGNQPQHF.

The rearrangement links TRBV27 to TRBJ2-1, with D perhaps TRBD2 (6 bases). CDR1 is MNHEY, CDR2 SMNVEV, per germline (reference sequence). This CDR3 spans 14 amino acids. V dropped 2 bases and J dropped 6 bases, with 11 bases sitting between them. The CDR3 here is CASSLGGFGNEQFF. CDR3 nucleotide sequence: TGTGCCAGCAGTTTAGGGGGGTTTGGCAATGAGCAGTTCTTC.

The chain couples TRBV30 to TRBJ2-3, with a tentative D call TRBD2 (6 bases). The germline CDR1 and CDR2 sequences are GTSNPN and SVGIG (reference sequence). This CDR3 is built from 14 residues. The ends were cut back, 3 bases at V and 6 bases at J, with 16 bases in the middle. The CDR3 sequence is CAWSSGLTRDTQYF. CDR3 nucleotides: TGTGCCTGGAGCTCGGGACTTACGAGGGATACGCAGTATTTT. The full variable domain, rest sourced from reference TRBV30 and TRBJ2-3, is SQTIHQWPATLVQPVGSPLSLECTVEGTSNPNLYWYRQAAGRGLQLLFYSVGIGQISSEVPQNLSASRPQDRQFILSSKKLLLSDSGFYLCAWSSGLTRDTQYFGPGTRLTVL.

This rearrangement joins TRBV4-1 to TRBJ1-6; D unresolved. This CDR3 has 13 residues. V lost 1 base to trimming and J lost 8 bases, with 6 bases between them. Germline V gene data show CDR1 as MGHRA and CDR2 as YSYEKL. The DNA of the CDR3 is TGCGCCAGCAGCCAAGGGGAGCATTCACCCCTCCACTTT. Encoded protein: CASSQGEHSPLHF.

The V call is TRBV27, the J call TRBJ2-7, with D possibly being TRBD2 (6 bases). The germline V gene encodes CDR1 MNHEY and CDR2 SMNVEV (reference sequence). The V end lost 4 bases, the J end lost 6 bases, and 10 bases lay between the germline ends. This CDR3 comprises 12 residues. This CDR3 is CASSSRGSEQYF. The DNA of the CDR3 is TGTGCCAGCAGTTCGCGGGGCTCCGAGCAGTACTTC.